The clone carrying this TCR beta chain was counted a single time. No antigen is known for it. This entry comes from a study of beta chain features in type 1 diabetes. Of the isolated RNA, all was reverse transcribed, and so the sequenced material was expressed TCRB transcripts. The method was immunoSEQ multiplex PCR; TCRdb's version includes in-frame clones alone and lacks a portion of them. The data show about 160,000 clones, 6.5% to 10% seen once. This CDR3 region has 14 residues. Trimming took 5 bases from V and 3 from J, leaving 14 bases between them. Germline CDR1 and CDR2: LNHDA and SQIVND (reference sequence). Study conclusions and caveats: The study found moderately but significantly shorter TCRB CDR3s in all four CD4+ subsets of Type 1 diabetes patients.

This chain connects TRBV19 to TRBJ2-7, with D possibly matching TRBD1 (6 bases). Sequencing was carried out using central memory CD4+ T cells from blood. The clonotype was recovered from a woman between 18 and 29 years old with type 1 diabetes. Here the CDR3 DNA reads TGTGCCAGTAGTCGGTCTACAGGGTACTACGAGCAGTACTTC. As protein: CASSRSTGYYEQYF.